This T cell receptor beta chain is drawn from a study of CD8 T cells in ankylosing spondylitis. Study-wide findings and caveats: Disease-linked clones reportedly showed significant enrichment in matched ankylosing spondylitis synovial fluid. Ankylosing spondylitis blood appeared to be characterized by a TCR beta motif of several highly homologous variants. Reactive arthritis synovial fluid and blood previously showed some of these motif variants.

The authors made TCR beta libraries by quantitative 5'-RACE with molecular barcodes. TCRdb called the 5' RACE reads again in MiXCR, with one record for every CDR3 protein. Among some 200,000 distinct CDR3 sequences, about 18% were seen once, and the ten largest hold roughly 4.5%. With 1 base clipped from V and 7 bases from J, the junction kept 9 bases outside the gene matches. This CDR3 has 15 residues. Per germline, CDR1 DFQATT and CDR2 SNEGSKA (reference sequence). This clonotype was counted many times. Its antigen is unknown. V usage is TRBV20-1 and J usage is TRBJ2-4; 8 nucleotides match TRBD2. The sequence came from a male donor under 30 with ankylosing spondylitis or in good health (not recorded which). The source material was blood, either unsorted or a sorted T cell fraction (not recorded which). CDR3 loop: CSARAELAARNIQYF. The CDR3, as DNA: TGCAGTGCTAGAGCCGAACTAGCGGCGAGGAACATTCAGTACTTC.